Detailed here is one T cell receptor (beta chain). Sequencing used immunoSEQ multiplex PCR; TCRdb keeps in-frame clones, though not all of them. The table records 45,000 to 60,000 clones, about 94% of them present only once. V lost 4 bases and J lost 3, with 13 bases in between. This CDR3 comprises 14 residues. Germline assignment: CDR1 SGHTA and CDR2 FQGNSA. These data come from a study of technical replicates of blood from several donors. The receptor was isolated from a human donor in good health. Some clones in this sample may be carry-over from other donors' samples. Sequencing input: PBMCs. The chain recombines TRBV7-2 with TRBJ2-7; weak D call: TRBD2 (7 bases). Here the CDR3 reads CASSSRRGGYEQYF. CDR3 DNA sequence: TGTGCCAGCAGCTCCCGAAGGGGGGGCTACGAGCAGTACTTC.